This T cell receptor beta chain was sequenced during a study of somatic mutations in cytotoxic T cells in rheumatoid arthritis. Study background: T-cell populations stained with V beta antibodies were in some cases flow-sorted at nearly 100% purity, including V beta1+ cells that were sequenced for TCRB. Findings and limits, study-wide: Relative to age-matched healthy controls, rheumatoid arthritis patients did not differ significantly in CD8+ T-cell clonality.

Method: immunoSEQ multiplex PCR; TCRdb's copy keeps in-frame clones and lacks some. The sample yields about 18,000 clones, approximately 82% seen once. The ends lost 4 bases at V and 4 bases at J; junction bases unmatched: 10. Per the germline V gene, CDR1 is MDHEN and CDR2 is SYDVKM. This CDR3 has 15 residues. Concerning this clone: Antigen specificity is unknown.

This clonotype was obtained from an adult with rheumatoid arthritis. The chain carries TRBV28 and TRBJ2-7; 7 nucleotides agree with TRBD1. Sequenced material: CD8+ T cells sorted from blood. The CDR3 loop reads CASSSPNRGPYEQYF. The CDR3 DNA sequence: TGTGCCAGCAGTTCGCCAAACAGGGGACCGTACGAGCAGTACTTC. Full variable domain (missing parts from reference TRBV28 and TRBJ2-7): DVKVTQSSRYLVKRTGEKVFLECVQDMDHENMFWYRQDPGLGLRLIYFSYDVKMKEKGDIPEGYSVSREKKERFSLILESASTNQTSMYLCASSSPNRGPYEQYFGPGTRLTVT.